One sample yielded the 19 T cell receptor beta chains listed below, sequenced in a study of cytomegalovirus exposure and HLA in healthy donors. Amplification used 60 Vbeta primers and 13 Jbeta primers. Only in-frame clones appear in the TCRdb table, and some are missing; sequencing was by immunoSEQ multiplex PCR. The sample has 100,000 or so clones, about three quarters seen once. The specimen sequenced was PBMCs. The receptors stem from a man aged 35 to 55 in good health and CMV-seronegative.

The J gene is TRBJ1-4, the V gene TRBV7-8; no clear D. CDR3 length equals 16 residues. With 5 bases removed from V and 1 base from J, the gap between germline ends came to 14 bases. Germline-derived CDR1 and CDR2 are SGHVS and FQNEAQ. CDR3 DNA sequence: TGTGCCAGCAGCCTATTTCCCGGGAAAACTAATGAAAAACTGTTTTTT. Protein product: CASSLFPGKTNEKLFF.

This clone was recorded once. V is TRBV2 and J is TRBJ2-3; TRBD2 aligns across 9 bases. The V segment lost 4 bases and the J segment 0 bases; nucleotides outside the gene matches: 8. Germline lookup yields CDR1 SNHLY and CDR2 FYNNEI. CDR3 length equals 17 residues. The CDR3 DNA reads TGTGCCAGCAGTGGGGATCTAGCGGGGTCTAGCACAGATACGCAGTATTTT. Its translation is CASSGDLAGSSTDTQYF.

The chain joins TRBV9 to TRBJ1-1; D is unclear. Trimming shortened V by 0 bases and J by 0 bases, and 9 bases separated the two germline ends. Germline CDR1 reads SGDLS; CDR2 reads YYNGEE. CDR3 size: 15 residues. CDR3 DNA: TGTGCCAGCAGCGTAGCGGTAGAAATGAACACTGAAGCTTTCTTT. Translating gives CASSVAVEMNTEAFF.

The rearrangement links TRBV6-5 to TRBJ2-3; TRBD2 aligns across 7 bases. Germline V gene data show CDR1 as MNHEY and CDR2 as SVGAGI. The trim removed 9 bases at V and 4 bases at J, leaving 4 bases unmatched. The CDR3 loop spans 12 amino acids. The CDR3 loop reads CASRTSADTQYF. CDR3 coding DNA: TGTGCCAGTCGGACTAGTGCAGATACGCAGTATTTT.

This clone appeared once. This sequence joins TRBV7-2 and TRBJ2-7; 8 nucleotides line up with TRBD1. V lost 1 base to trimming and J lost 5 bases; unmatched junction nucleotides: 7. Per the germline V gene, CDR1 is SGHTA and CDR2 is FQGNSA. The length of the CDR3 is 15 residues. The CDR3 reads CASSLESQGAHEQYF. In DNA form, the CDR3 reads TGTGCCAGCAGCTTAGAGTCCCAGGGGGCCCACGAGCAGTACTTC.

The CDR3 loop reads CASSQLTTANTGELFF. CDR3 in DNA: TGCGCCAGCAGCCAGCTGACGACAGCGAACACCGGGGAGCTGTTTTTT. This chain uses TRBV5-1 with TRBJ2-2; D is perhaps TRBD1 (5 bases). CDR3 size: 16 residues. The germline V gene has CDR1 SGHRS and CDR2 YFSETQ. Trimming left V 4 bases short and J 0 bases short, with 13 bases between.

The chain employs TRBV5-1 and TRBJ2-7, with a possible D match to TRBD1 (6 bases). Trimming removed 4 bases at V and 7 bases at J, with 15 bases between. The CDR3 covers 13 residues. Germline assignment: CDR1 SGHRS and CDR2 YFSETQ. The CDR3 nucleotides are TGCGCCAGCAGCGGAGGACAGCCGAGGGAGCAGTACTTC. Protein: CASSGGQPREQYF.

In this sample, this clone turned up a few times. This chain joins TRBV6-1 and TRBJ2-2; a possible D gene is TRBD1 (5 bases). This CDR3 comprises 17 residues. V gave up 4 bases and J gave up 2 bases, with 17 bases separating them. Germline lookup yields CDR1 MNHNS and CDR2 SASEGT. The CDR3 nucleotides are TGTGCCAGCAGTGCGGATTGGGGCCCGGGTAACACCGGGGAGCTGTTTTTT. This gives the protein CASSADWGPGNTGELFF.

The chain uses TRBV2 and TRBJ1-1; D unresolved. The V end was cut by 7 bases, the J end by 1 base, with 13 bases between. There are 14 residues in the CDR3. Germline V gives CDR1 SNHLY, CDR2 FYNNEI. This CDR3 reads CASTQAGGNTEAFF. CDR3 in DNA: TGTGCCAGCACCCAGGCGGGCGGGAACACTGAAGCTTTCTTT.

The V and J genes are TRBV2 and TRBJ1-6; 9 bases fit TRBD1. V lost 7 bases, J lost 5 bases, and 6 bases stayed unmatched. The CDR3 spans 15 residues. CDR1 is SNHLY and CDR2 is FYNNEI in the germline V gene. The CDR3 sequence: CASTRDRADNSPLHF. The CDR3 DNA sequence: TGTGCCAGCACCCGGGACAGGGCGGATAATTCACCCCTCCACTTT.

The chain uses TRBV9 and TRBJ1-5; possible D gene TRBD1, 6 bases. With 3 bases removed from V and 2 bases from J, the gap between germline ends came to 9 bases. The CDR3 sequence is 14 residues long. Germline assignment: CDR1 SGDLS and CDR2 YYNGEE. CDR3 in DNA: TGTGCCAGCAGCGAGGGGGGGGGCAATCAGCCCCAGCATTTT. Translated: CASSEGGGNQPQHF. Supplemented by reference TRBV9 and TRBJ1-5, the full variable domain reads DSGVTQTPKHLITATGQRVTLRCSPRSGDLSVYWYQQSLDQGLQFLIQYYNGEERAKGNILERFSAQQFPDLHSELNLSSLELGDSALYFCASSEGGGNQPQHFGDGTRLSIL.

This chain connects TRBV2 to TRBJ2-5; 11 nucleotides match TRBD1. There are 13 residues in the CDR3. After removal of 10 bases from V and 4 bases from J, the junction contained 5 bases not matched to a gene. Germline V gene lookup returns CDR1 SNHLY and CDR2 FYNNEI. The CDR3 sequence is CATGTGGGETQYF. The DNA for the CDR3 is TGTGCCACCGGGACAGGGGGAGGAGAGACCCAGTACTTC.

CDR3 DNA sequence: TGCGCCAGCAGCCGCGGCTTAACCGGGACAGTGTACGAGCAGTACGTC. It encodes CASSRGLTGTVYEQYV. The chain combines TRBV4-3 with TRBJ2-7; 7 positions match TRBD1. The V segment lost 4 bases and the J segment 4 bases; nucleotides outside the gene matches: 13. The CDR3 runs to 16 residues. Germline CDR1 LGHNA, CDR2 YSLEER.

In nucleotides, the CDR3 is TGTGCCAGCAGTCAAAACAGTGACGCGAACACCGGGGAGCTGTTTTTT. Its protein product is CASSQNSDANTGELFF. The V gene is TRBV6-6, the J gene TRBJ2-2, with D unclear. CDR3 length: 16 amino acids. Germline lookup yields CDR1 MNHNY and CDR2 SVGAGI (reference sequence). V was pared by 5 bases and J by 0 bases, with 13 bases between.

The CDR3 here is CASSPRSTGATNEKLFF. CDR3 coding DNA: TGTGCCAGCAGCCCCCGCTCCACAGGAGCAACTAATGAAAAACTGTTTTTT. The chain uses TRBV7-6 and TRBJ1-4; possible D gene TRBD1, 5 bases. The V end was cut by 5 bases, the J end by 0 bases, with 16 bases between. This CDR3 spans 17 amino acids. In germline, CDR1 is SGHVS, CDR2 FNYEAQ.

This chain connects TRBV6-5 to TRBJ2-7; TRBD2 matches at 8 bases. Per the germline V gene, CDR1 is MNHEY and CDR2 is SVGAGI. With V trimmed by 2 bases and J by 2 bases, 2 bases remained unmatched. The CDR3 runs to 14 residues. The CDR3 region has the DNA TGTGCCAGCAGTTACGCGGGGGGACCCTACGAGCAGTACTTC. Protein sequence: CASSYAGGPYEQYF.

V and J are TRBV6-5 and TRBJ1-4; D call uncertain. CDR1 and CDR2 from the germline V gene are MNHEY and SVGAGI. The V end lost 2 bases, the J end lost 0 bases, and 7 bases lay between the germline ends. The CDR3 consists of 15 residues. CDR3 DNA: TGTGCCAGCAGTTACCAGATTGCAACTAATGAAAAACTGTTTTTT. Its protein product is CASSYQIATNEKLFF.

CDR3 residues: CATRTSSYEQYF. The CDR3 DNA follows: TGTGCCACCAGGACTAGCTCCTACGAGCAGTACTTC. J is TRBJ2-7 and V is TRBV10-3; 7 positions agree with TRBD2. Per germline, CDR1 ENHRY and CDR2 SYGVKD. Germline trimming cut 10 bases from V and 0 bases from J; bases unmatched to any gene: 3. The CDR3 runs to 12 residues.

This clone came up a few times. The rearrangement uses TRBV5-1 and TRBJ2-5; a possible D gene is TRBD1 (6 bases). The end of the DNA is better explained by TRBJ2-7, so the J call may be wrong. The CDR3 runs 14 residues. CDR1 SGHRS and CDR2 YFSETQ come from the germline V gene. The CDR3 is CASSEQGASYEQYF. The CDR3 bases are TGCGCCAGCAGCGAACAGGGAGCTTCCTACGAGCAGTACTTC.